The present entry profiles one TCR beta chain with its context. This sample was included in a study of early T cells in non-severe SARS-CoV-2 infection. Unique molecular identifiers were attached to individual cDNA molecules. MiXCR was run by TCRdb on the 5' RACE reads, yielding one entry per CDR3 protein. The sample shows 77,000 or so distinct CDR3 sequences, roughly 15% of them seen only once. CDR1 and CDR2 (germline): MNHEY, SVGAGI. V was pared by 5 bases and J by 6 bases, with 15 bases between. The CDR3 extends over 14 amino acids. The chain links TRBV6-5 to TRBJ2-3, with TRBD1 as a possible D gene (6 bases). The sequence was obtained from an adult who was a healthcare worker with PCR-confirmed SARS-CoV-2 infection or an uninfected control (not recorded which). The starting material was whole blood, obtained at baseline. The CDR3 loop is CASSNRDQGDTQYF. The DNA for the CDR3 is TGTGCCAGCAGTAACCGGGACCAGGGGGATACGCAGTATTTT.